The text below deals with one TCR beta chain. In its sample, this clone was seen a few times. Its antigen is unknown. Base qualities are not provided; no much larger clone lies one nucleotide away. The data stem from a study of brain T cells in children with intractable seizures (dated by TCRdb to about 2021). General notes on the study: As a first screen for immune gene transcripts, resected brain tissue from under 70 pediatric epilepsy surgery cases was run on a NanoString immunology panel. Among the approximately twelve selected surgery cases, eight also had pre-surgery blood sequenced, leaving four with brain tissue only. Results and caveats for the whole study, not just this receptor: Viral specificity was inferred only from CDR3 sequence similarity, and patients' HCMV serostatus was unknown. Because sequencing depth was different between pre-surgery and post-surgery blood, clones absent from the pre-surgery sample may reflect undersampling.

This sample's time point label indicates: blood from clinic visit 5 months post-surgery; TSC patient then seizure free. The surgery cases showing the highest brain T cell transcript signatures were chosen for TCR beta chain sequencing of brain tissue and, when available, of blood. Before surgery, the patients had been given at least one anti-epileptic drug. TCR-sequenced patients were children with drug-resistant epilepsy due to tuberous sclerosis complex, focal cortical dysplasia, Rasmussen encephalitis or hemimegalencephaly. The Monarch genomic DNA purification kit was used to extract bulk genomic DNA from unsorted brain tissue and from whole blood. The CDR1 and CDR2 encoded by the germline V gene (reference sequence) are LNHDA and SQIVND. V was cut back by 5 bases and J by 2 bases, leaving a gap of 16 bases between them. Taken from cysteine to phenylalanine, the CDR3 has 16 residues. The read is trimmed to its CDR3 DNA, 48 bases read in frame from base 1.

The immunoSEQ assay was used to generate TCR beta chain sequences from genomic DNA. Turning to the authors' computational methods: CDR3 sequences that did not begin with the conserved framework cysteine at position 104 were removed by hand. Clonality was calculated as one minus the normalized Shannon's Diversity Index, with values ranging from 0 (maximal diversity) to 1 (oligoclonal). To check whether a given CDR3 had different frequencies in two samples, for example brain versus blood, chi-squared comparison-of-proportions tests were used. Public clonotypes were identified through searches of immuneACCESS, and similarity to known antiviral clonotypes was evaluated with the VDJdb browser. Entries here come from immuneACCESS through TCRdb and include only in-frame sequences with V and J called. Some clones fail to appear in such tables; in the studies checked, an unresolved V gene covers under half of the shortfall, and the cause of the remainder is unknown. Clone size and the V and J calls come from that table; the DNA yielded D and trimming. The sample table shows hundreds of thousands of clones, and about 93% are seen once. The ten largest clones represent around 6% of the sample.

The origin of this receptor is a boy in the first two years of life with tuberous sclerosis and intractable seizures. The input for sequencing was peripheral blood, taken about 5 months after surgery. The chain is encoded by TRBV19 joined to TRBJ1-5; matching of 5 bases hints at TRBD1 as the D gene. This receptor has the CDR3 CASSFWGRGGNQPQHF. The base sequence is TGTGCCAGTAGTTTCTGGGGAAGAGGGGGCAATCAGCCCCAGCATTTT.